These 24 T cell receptor beta chains originate from one sample sequenced in a study of a mutant IDH1 vaccine in newly diagnosed glioma. No antigen has been assigned to these receptors. Time point given: week 47, end of study. One vaccine dose held 300 ug of mutant IDH1 20-mer peptide and came with topical imiquimod. The data were produced by immunoSEQ multiplex PCR, yet TCRdb's version contains in-frame clones alone and is incomplete. Counted here are about 94,000 clones, approximately 89% occurring once; the ten biggest clones make up roughly 0.78%. Sequences were derived from PBMCs, sampled from a glioma patient whose treatment included an IDH1 peptide vaccine. The receptor source for this set is a woman in her fifties or sixties with glioma.

The chain employs TRBV6-5 and TRBJ2-5, with 10 bases that match TRBD1. The CDR3 has 15 residues. Germline values: CDR1 MNHEY, CDR2 SVGAGI. Trimming removed 3 bases from V and 5 bases from J; junction bases left unmatched: 6. The CDR3 DNA follows: TGTGCCAGCAGTTATCTCGGGACAGGGGTCGAGACCCAGTACTTC. Translation: CASSYLGTGVETQYF.

This chain connects TRBV5-6 to TRBJ2-2; 8 nucleotides line up with TRBD1. This CDR3 spans 16 amino acids. With 0 bases clipped from V and 2 bases from J, the junction kept 3 bases outside the gene matches. In germline, CDR1 is SGHDT, CDR2 YYEEEE. The CDR3 here is CASSLGTGGNTGELFF. CDR3 nucleotide sequence: TGTGCCAGCAGCTTGGGCACAGGGGGTAACACCGGGGAGCTGTTTTTT.

V usage is TRBV19 and J usage is TRBJ2-1, with D perhaps given as TRBD1 or TRBD2 (5 bases each). Germline CDR1 reads LNHDA; CDR2 reads SQIVND (reference sequence). Trimming removed 7 bases at V and 7 bases at J, with 14 bases between. The CDR3 covers 13 residues. The DNA for the CDR3 is TGTGCCAGTACCCCAACGGGGCGGAATGAGCAGTTCTTC. This sequence encodes CASTPTGRNEQFF.

This rearrangement joins TRBV11-2 to TRBJ2-7, with 10 bases matching TRBD2. V was pared by 3 bases and J by 5 bases, with 10 bases of the junction left unmatched. This CDR3 has 16 amino acids. Germline V gene lookup returns CDR1 SGHAT and CDR2 FQNNGV. The chain's CDR3 is CASSLSAGGPSDEQYF. The CDR3 DNA reads TGTGCCAGCAGCTTGTCAGCGGGAGGGCCGTCTGACGAGCAGTACTTC.

This chain's CDR3 is CASSQSSSYEQYF. The DNA of the CDR3 is TGTGCCAGCAGCCAAAGTAGTTCCTACGAGCAGTACTTC. The chain is built from TRBV16 and TRBJ2-7; D gene unclear. The ends were cut back, 2 bases at V and 1 base at J, with 6 bases in the middle. Germline V gene sequence: CDR1 KGHSY, CDR2 FQNENV. CDR3 length equals 13 residues.

This clone appeared a single time. J is TRBJ2-3 and V is TRBV5-4; 7 bases are a match to TRBD2. Germline lookup yields CDR1 SGHNT and CDR2 YYREEE (reference sequence). CDR3 length equals 14 residues. V lost 4 bases to trimming and J lost 2 bases; unmatched junction nucleotides: 4. This CDR3 reads CASSPGLDTDTQYF. In DNA, the CDR3 is TGTGCCAGCAGCCCCGGACTAGACACAGATACGCAGTATTTT.

The chain joins TRBV6-1 to TRBJ2-7, with D unresolved. Germline V gene sequence: CDR1 MNHNS, CDR2 SASEGT. The CDR3 runs 14 residues. Trimming took off 4 bases at V and 2 bases at J, with 12 bases between the two ends. Here the CDR3 reads CASSASGSTYEQYF. CDR3 nucleotide sequence: TGTGCCAGCAGTGCGTCGGGCAGTACCTACGAGCAGTACTTC.

This clone appeared a few times. The rearrangement links TRBV5-1 to TRBJ1-2; a weak D match, TRBD1 (5 bases). Trimming cost V 0 bases and J 4 bases, with 13 bases left between them. The CDR3 runs 15 residues. The germline V gene encodes CDR1 SGHRS and CDR2 YFSETQ. DNA of the CDR3: TGCGCCAGCAGCTTGGCCCCGGGGGTCGGCTATGGCTACACCTTC. Its translation: CASSLAPGVGYGYTF. The entire variable domain, with the rest obtained from reference TRBV5-1 and TRBJ1-2, is as follows: KAGVTQTPRYLIKTRGQQVTLSCSPISGHRSVSWYQQTPGQGLQFLFEYFSETQRNKGNFPGRFSGRQFSNSRSEMNVSTLELGDSALYLCASSLAPGVGYGYTFGSGTRLTVV.

J is TRBJ2-2 and V is TRBV10-3, with 8 bases that match TRBD1. The ends lost 5 bases at V and 1 base at J; junction bases unmatched: 6. This CDR3 has 16 amino acids. CDR1 is ENHRY and CDR2 is SYGVKD in the germline V gene. The CDR3 sequence is CAISLRQGKNTGELFF. The CDR3 region has the DNA TGTGCCATCAGTCTACGACAGGGGAAGAACACCGGGGAGCTGTTTTTT.

The chain employs TRBV14 and TRBJ2-3; D is possibly TRBD1 (5 bases). Between the trimmed V and J ends, which lost 2 bases and 4 bases, there was a span of 13 bases. The CDR3 totals 15 residues. Germline CDR1 SGHDN, CDR2 FVKESK. This CDR3 reads CASSQQRGRADTQYF. In nucleotides, the CDR3 is TGTGCCAGCAGCCAACAAAGGGGTCGGGCAGATACGCAGTATTTT.

The chain combines TRBV5-1 with TRBJ2-2, with 11 positions matching TRBD2. CDR1 is SGHRS and CDR2 is YFSETQ in the germline V gene. CDR3 length: 17 residues. V lost 5 bases and J lost 5; bases outside the gene matches: 11. CDR3 loop: CASSSLLTSGKTGELFF. The CDR3 DNA reads TGCGCCAGCAGTTCGCTTCTGACTAGCGGGAAAACCGGGGAGCTGTTTTTT.

The chain uses TRBV5-4 and TRBJ2-7; 8 bases line up with TRBD1. V dropped 0 bases and J dropped 4; count of bases not matched to a gene: 3. CDR3 length: 14 residues. Germline-derived CDR1 and CDR2 are SGHNT and YYREEE (reference sequence). The CDR3 bases are TGTGCCAGCAGCTTGGACAGGGGGATTTACGAGCAGTACTTC. Protein sequence: CASSLDRGIYEQYF. The variable domain in full, completed from reference TRBV5-4 and TRBJ2-7, reads ETGVTQSPTHLIKTRGQQVTLRCSSQSGHNTVSWYQQALGQGPQFIFQYYREEENGRGNFPPRFSGLQFPNYSSELNVNALELDDSALYLCASSLDRGIYEQYFGPGTRLTVT.

The CDR3 nucleotides read TGTGCCAGCAGCCCAGGGGGGTGGATTAGCACAGATACGCAGTATTTT. This encodes CASSPGGWISTDTQYF. The chain joins TRBV5-6 to TRBJ2-3; TRBD1 might be the D (7 bases). Trimming removed 4 bases from V and 0 bases from J, with 15 bases in between. The germline V gene has CDR1 SGHDT and CDR2 YYEEEE. This CDR3 has 16 residues.

This clone was recorded a few times. This chain links TRBV19 with TRBJ2-3; D ambiguous. Trimming removed 5 bases from V and 6 bases from J, with 12 bases in between. Germline loops: CDR1 LNHDA, CDR2 SQIVND (reference sequence). This CDR3 is built from 13 residues. CDR3: CASSSAQADTQYF. The CDR3, as DNA: TGTGCCAGTAGTTCGGCCCAAGCGGATACGCAGTATTTT.

J is TRBJ2-1 and V is TRBV12-5; TRBD2 aligns across 13 bases. CDR1 LGHNT and CDR2 FRNRAP come from the germline V gene. This CDR3 has 21 residues. V lost 1 base to trimming and J lost 6 bases; unmatched junction nucleotides: 18. The CDR3 protein is CASGLDPPGLAGRGGGNEQFF. The CDR3 DNA sequence: TGTGCTAGTGGTTTGGACCCTCCGGGACTAGCGGGAAGGGGCGGGGGCAATGAGCAGTTCTTC.

The chain has TRBV5-6 and TRBJ2-1; a possible D gene is TRBD1 (6 bases). The CDR3 consists of 16 residues. V lost 4 bases, J lost 8 bases, and 22 bases lay in between. CDR1 SGHDT and CDR2 YYEEEE come from the germline V gene. DNA for the CDR3: TGTGCCAGCAGCCCAGGGGTGGGCCCTTCTAGGGATGAGCAGTTCTTC. It encodes CASSPGVGPSRDEQFF.

The rearrangement joins TRBV10-2 to TRBJ2-7; D unresolved. V lost 4 bases, J lost 3 bases, and 16 bases lay in between. Germline-derived CDR1 and CDR2 are WSHSY and SAAADI. This CDR3 is built from 15 residues. DNA of the CDR3: TGCGCCAGCAGTGTTGGTAGGGCCAGTGGCTACGAGCAGTACTTC. Residues: CASSVGRASGYEQYF.

The chain's CDR3 is CASILGPQRGTNTGELFF. In nucleotides, the CDR3 is TGCGCCAGCATACTTGGGCCCCAGCGGGGGACGAACACCGGGGAGCTGTTTTTT. The chain links TRBV5-1 to TRBJ2-2; 8 bases agree with TRBD2. The CDR3 is made up of 18 amino acids. J gave up 0 bases and V 6 bases, and 13 bases lay outside the gene matches. Germline CDR1 SGHRS, CDR2 YFSETQ.

The chain recombines TRBV5-1 with TRBJ2-3, with 7 bases aligning to TRBD2. Germline lookup yields CDR1 SGHRS and CDR2 YFSETQ. Trimming at V came to 4 bases and at J to 6 bases, leaving 11 bases not matched to a gene. The CDR3 length is 15 residues. CDR3 in amino acids: CASSPPSGPGDTQYF. In DNA, the CDR3 is TGCGCCAGCAGCCCACCTAGCGGACCGGGTGATACGCAGTATTTT.

This sequence joins TRBV29-1 and TRBJ2-1, with a possible D match to TRBD1 (6 bases). The CDR3 length is 11 residues. CDR1 and CDR2 from the germline V gene are SQVTM and ANQGSEA. V gave up 7 bases and J gave up 9 bases, with 13 bases separating them. CDR3 protein: CSAYRDGEQFF. The CDR3, as DNA: TGCAGCGCGTACAGGGACGGTGAGCAGTTCTTC.

The genes are TRBV9 and TRBJ2-3, with 7 bases lining up with TRBD1. The germline gives CDR1 SGDLS, CDR2 YYNGEE. The trim removed 0 bases at V and 7 bases at J, leaving 20 bases unmatched. There are 19 residues in the CDR3. The CDR3 bases are TGTGCCAGCAGCGTAGCAGACAGGGCCAACACACCCGGTGTTAATACGCAGTATTTT. Protein sequence: CASSVADRANTPGVNTQYF.

The rearrangement joins TRBV2 to TRBJ2-7; 10 nucleotides match TRBD1. Germline V gene lookup returns CDR1 SNHLY and CDR2 FYNNEI. V lost 6 bases, J lost 5 bases, and 7 bases stayed unmatched. The CDR3 is 14 residues long. CDR3 region: CASSRGQGGNEQYF. The CDR3 bases are TGTGCCAGCAGCCGCGGACAGGGGGGCAACGAGCAGTACTTC.

The rearrangement links TRBV5-1 to TRBJ1-1, with D hard to call. This CDR3 is built from 15 residues. CDR1 SGHRS and CDR2 YFSETQ come from the germline V gene. Trimming removed 4 bases at V and 5 bases at J, with 18 bases between. CDR3 sequence: CASSPPLSGPTEAFF. As DNA, the CDR3 is TGCGCCAGCAGCCCCCCCCTGTCCGGGCCGACTGAAGCTTTCTTT.

The chain employs TRBV15 and TRBJ1-1; D may be TRBD1 (5 bases). CDR1 is LNHNV and CDR2 is YYDKDF in the germline V gene (reference sequence). The CDR3 covers 14 residues. Trimming pared 3 bases from V and 7 bases from J, leaving 15 bases between. The CDR3 DNA sequence: TGTGCCACCAGCAGGACGAGAGTGAGGGGTGAAGCTTTCTTT. Protein sequence: CATSRTRVRGEAFF.